Shown below are 16 T cell receptor beta chains from a single sample sequenced in a study of cytomegalovirus exposure and HLA in healthy donors. It was with 60 Vbeta and 13 Jbeta primers that the PCR ran. This table comes from immunoSEQ multiplex PCR, and its TCRdb copy is limited to in-frame clones, with some not included. The sample lists tens of thousands of clones, approximately 71% seen once, with approximately 2.7% in the top ten. Sequences were obtained from PBMCs. The receptors were gathered from a man aged 45-65 years in good health and CMV-seronegative.

CDR3 bases: TGTGCCAGCAGTGGACAGTCCTCAGCGGATGAGCAGTTCTTC. It is translated as CASSGQSSADEQFF. The rearrangement links TRBV28 to TRBJ2-1; possible D gene TRBD1, 6 bases. The CDR3 spans 14 residues. Trimming left V 5 bases short and J 8 bases short, with 16 bases between. Germline lookup yields CDR1 MDHEN and CDR2 SYDVKM. Full variable domain (missing parts from reference TRBV28 and TRBJ2-1): DVKVTQSSRYLVKRTGEKVFLECVQDMDHENMFWYRQDPGLGLRLIYFSYDVKMKEKGDIPEGYSVSREKKERFSLILESASTNQTSMYLCASSGQSSADEQFFGPGTRLTVL.

In DNA, the CDR3 is TGTGCCTGGAGGCAAAGGGAGAATTCACCCCTCCACTTT. Its protein product is CAWRQRENSPLHF. The chain is built from TRBV30 and TRBJ1-6, with no clear D. From germline, CDR1 is GTSNPN and CDR2 SVGIG (reference sequence). The CDR3 has 13 residues. Trimming took off 3 bases at V and 7 bases at J, with 10 bases between the two ends.

CDR3 sequence (DNA): TGCGCCAGCAGCTTGGAGTGGGGACTAGCGGGAGGCCAAGAGACCCAGTACTTC. It codes for CASSLEWGLAGGQETQYF. The chain recombines TRBV5-1 with TRBJ2-5, with TRBD2 identical over 15 bases. The CDR3 loop spans 18 amino acids. V shed 0 bases, J shed 1 base, and the junction held 4 bases outside the gene matches. CDR1 is SGHRS, CDR2 YFSETQ, per germline.

CDR3 sequence (DNA): TGTGCCAGCAGCTTAGATTCCGTGGCAGGGCGTCAGCCCCAGCATTTT. Translation gives CASSLDSVAGRQPQHF. V and J are TRBV7-2 and TRBJ1-5; D perhaps matches TRBD1 (5 bases). V was clipped by 1 base and J by 6 bases, with 16 bases between them. Germline-derived CDR1 and CDR2 are SGHTA and FQGNSA. This CDR3 has 16 amino acids.

The V call is TRBV13, the J call TRBJ2-3; D not resolved. Germline V gene lookup returns CDR1 PRHDT and CDR2 FYEKMQ (reference sequence). Trimming shortened V by 5 bases and J by 1 base, and 7 bases separated the two germline ends. The CDR3 is made up of 13 amino acids. This CDR3 is CASSLPGTDTQYF. The CDR3 DNA reads as TGTGCCAGCAGCCTGCCAGGCACAGATACGCAGTATTTT.

The chain uses TRBV27 and TRBJ1-6; D not certain. Germline lookup yields CDR1 MNHEY and CDR2 SMNVEV (reference sequence). Trimming left V 5 bases short and J 0 bases short, with 8 bases between. The CDR3 loop spans 15 amino acids. The CDR3 reads CASSKEGSYNSPLHF. The CDR3 nucleotides are TGTGCCAGCAGTAAGGAGGGCTCCTATAATTCACCCCTCCACTTT.

The chain has TRBV5-5 and TRBJ1-5; maybe TRBD1 (6 bases). This CDR3 region has 14 residues. The germline V gene encodes CDR1 SGHKS and CDR2 YYEKEE (reference sequence). Trimming removed 4 bases from V and 2 bases from J, with 10 bases in between. The CDR3 sequence is CASSPYRGNQPQHF. CDR3 DNA sequence: TGTGCCAGCAGCCCATACAGGGGCAATCAGCCCCAGCATTTT.

The chain has TRBV4-3 and TRBJ1-5; D call uncertain. The V end lost 1 base, the J end lost 1 base, and 11 bases lay between the germline ends. There are 16 residues in the CDR3. Germline CDR1 is LGHNA and CDR2 is YSLEER. In DNA, the CDR3 is TGCGCCAGCAGCCAAGGATGGCAGGTCAGCAATCAGCCCCAGCATTTT. It translates to CASSQGWQVSNQPQHF.

The sample holds a few counts of this clone. The chain combines TRBV5-4 with TRBJ1-4, with TRBD1 matching 7 bases. The CDR3 has 13 amino acids. V was clipped by 0 bases and J by 8 bases; unmatched bases: 1. Looked up from germline, CDR1 is SGHNT and CDR2 is YYREEE (reference sequence). In DNA form, the CDR3 reads TGTGCCAGCAGCTTGGTAGGGGGCGAAAAACTGTTTTTT. As protein: CASSLVGGEKLFF. The full variable domain, completed using reference TRBV5-4 and TRBJ1-4, is ETGVTQSPTHLIKTRGQQVTLRCSSQSGHNTVSWYQQALGQGPQFIFQYYREEENGRGNFPPRFSGLQFPNYSSELNVNALELDDSALYLCASSLVGGEKLFFGSGTQLSVL.

This sequence joins TRBV5-4 and TRBJ2-1, with 8 bases identical to TRBD2. The CDR3 has 17 residues. In germline, CDR1 is SGHNT, CDR2 YYREEE (reference sequence). Trimming took 0 bases from V and 2 from J; bases not matched to a gene: 7. The CDR3 sequence is CASSLVFQAGAYNEQFF. In nucleotides, the CDR3 is TGTGCCAGCAGCTTGGTTTTCCAAGCGGGGGCCTACAATGAGCAGTTCTTC.

This CDR3 reads CASREGGSEQFF. The CDR3 DNA reads as TGTGCCAGTAGAGAAGGGGGCAGTGAGCAGTTCTTC. The chain couples TRBV19 to TRBJ2-1; TRBD1 matches at 7 bases. Germline lookup yields CDR1 LNHDA and CDR2 SQIVND (reference sequence). The CDR3 sequence is 12 residues long. J lost 9 bases, V lost 6 bases, and 5 bases had no gene match.

This clone was counted only a few times. V and J are TRBV5-1 and TRBJ2-5; maybe TRBD2 (6 bases). The germline V gene has CDR1 SGHRS and CDR2 YFSETQ. Between the trimmed V and J ends, which lost 0 bases and 1 base, there was a span of 10 bases. There are 15 residues in the CDR3. CDR3 sequence reads: CASSLVGTLQETQYF. As DNA, the CDR3 is TGCGCCAGCAGCTTGGTCGGGACTCTCCAAGAGACCCAGTACTTC.

With respect to this clone: It is likely a read error, because the conserved phenylalanine at the end of the CDR3 is missing. The J gene is TRBJ2-6, the V gene TRBV5-1; D uncertain. Trimming took off 0 bases at V and 2 bases at J, with 6 bases between the two ends. Germline V lookup: CDR1 SGHRS, CDR2 YFSETQ. This CDR3 comprises 15 residues. CDR3 loop: CASSLGSTGANVLTV. DNA for the CDR3: TGCGCCAGCAGCTTGGGTTCCACTGGGGCCAACGTCCTGACTGTC.

The chain joins TRBV5-4 to TRBJ2-2, with 10 nucleotides matching TRBD1. This CDR3 is built from 19 residues. Losses at the gene ends were 3 bases for V and 4 bases for J; bases not matched to a gene: 15. Per germline, CDR1 SGHNT and CDR2 YYREEE (reference sequence). The CDR3 region has the DNA TGTGCCAGCAGCTCCCGGGTCCGAGGGACAGGGGAGGTCACCGGGGAGCTGTTTTTT. It codes for CASSSRVRGTGEVTGELFF.

V gene TRBV6-1 combines with J gene TRBJ1-4, with D uncertain. CDR3 length: 13 residues. Germline lookup yields CDR1 MNHNS and CDR2 SASEGT. V was clipped by 6 bases and J by 10 bases, with 15 bases between them. The CDR3 sequence: CASSPRRVLKLFF. As DNA, the CDR3 is TGTGCCAGCAGCCCACGGAGGGTTTTAAAACTGTTTTTT.

The chain couples TRBV7-6 to TRBJ1-1, with 7 nucleotides matching TRBD1. The germline gives CDR1 SGHVS, CDR2 FNYEAQ. The CDR3 contains 15 residues. The trim removed 5 bases at V and 1 base at J, leaving 7 bases unmatched. CDR3: CASSPWGQRNTEAFF. CDR3 sequence (DNA): TGTGCCAGCAGCCCCTGGGGACAGAGGAACACTGAAGCTTTCTTT.